A single sample is the source of the 17 T cell receptor beta chains below, sequenced in a study of T cell responses to AZD1222 COVID-19 vaccine. Here immunoSEQ multiplex PCR was the method, and the copy in TCRdb shows in-frame clones only, minus some. The sample lists around 200,000 clones, over 80% occurring once. The sample here was peripheral blood, taken 28 days after the second dose of the MenACWY control vaccine. The source of these receptors is an adult who received the MenACWY meningococcal vaccine as a control.

V and J are TRBV20-1 and TRBJ2-3, with no clear D. Trimming took off 3 bases at V and 3 bases at J, with 7 bases between the two ends. Germline CDR1 DFQATT, CDR2 SNEGSKA (reference sequence). The CDR3 is 12 amino acids. The CDR3 DNA follows: TGCAGTGCTAGTCCAGAGACAGATACGCAGTATTTT. As protein: CSASPETDTQYF.

The sample holds one count of this clone. The chain carries TRBV19 and TRBJ1-5, with 10 positions matching TRBD1. The germline V gene has CDR1 LNHDA and CDR2 SQIVND (reference sequence). V lost 9 bases and J lost 7; bases outside the gene matches: 9. The CDR3 is 14 residues long. The CDR3 sequence: CASRGQGRRQPQHF. CDR3 nucleotides: TGTGCCAGCAGGGGACAGGGGAGGAGGCAGCCCCAGCATTTT.

The rearrangement joins TRBV30 to TRBJ1-6, with D possibly TRBD1 on 5 matching bases. Germline CDR1 and CDR2: GTSNPN and SVGIG (reference sequence). The CDR3 sequence is 13 residues long. The ends were cut back, 5 bases at V and 5 bases at J, with 10 bases in the middle. CDR3 sequence reads: CAWGGTNNSPLHF. CDR3 nucleotide sequence: TGTGCCTGGGGGGGGACTAATAATTCACCCCTCCACTTT. The complete variable domain, with remaining parts taken from reference TRBV30 and TRBJ1-6, reads SQTIHQWPATLVQPVGSPLSLECTVEGTSNPNLYWYRQAAGRGLQLLFYSVGIGQISSEVPQNLSASRPQDRQFILSSKKLLLSDSGFYLCAWGGTNNSPLHFGNGTRLTVT.

The chain is built from TRBV20-1 and TRBJ2-7; 12 bases map to TRBD2. The ends lost 3 bases at V and 2 bases at J; junction bases unmatched: 2. CDR1 and CDR2 (germline): DFQATT, SNEGSKA (reference sequence). CDR3 length equals 14 residues. The CDR3 DNA reads as TGCAGTGCTAGTGCTAGCGGGGGGGCCTACGAGCAGTACTTC. Its translation is CSASASGGAYEQYF.

The chain carries TRBV27 and TRBJ1-2; D perhaps matches TRBD1 (6 bases). CDR3 size: 14 residues. Germline V gene lookup returns CDR1 MNHEY and CDR2 SMNVEV (reference sequence). Trimming pared 5 bases from V and 4 bases from J, leaving 14 bases between. The chain's CDR3 is CASSPRQVFYGYTF. The CDR3 DNA reads TGTGCCAGCAGTCCGCGACAGGTTTTCTATGGCTACACCTTC.

The V and J genes are TRBV25-1 and TRBJ1-6, with 9 positions matching TRBD1. V lost 4 bases and J lost 5; bases outside the gene matches: 6. The germline gives CDR1 MGHDK, CDR2 SYGVNS. The CDR3 has 16 residues. The DNA of the CDR3 is TGTGCCAGCAGTGTCGGGACAGGGTATCATAATTCACCCCTCCACTTT. It yields the protein CASSVGTGYHNSPLHF.

V and J are TRBV12-3 or TRBV12-4 and TRBJ1-1; D gene uncertain. Trimming took 6 bases from V and 11 from J, leaving 13 bases between them. There are 11 residues in the CDR3. Here the CDR3 reads CASRRKGRAFF. The CDR3 DNA sequence: TGTGCCAGCAGACGCAAAGGGCGGGCTTTCTTT.

The V gene is TRBV12-5, the J gene TRBJ2-1; 9 bases match TRBD2. This CDR3 region has 16 residues. The trim removed 6 bases at V and 6 bases at J, leaving 12 bases unmatched. The germline CDR1 and CDR2 sequences are LGHNT and FRNRAP. As DNA, the CDR3 is TGTGCTAGTGGACCTTTTCCGGGACTAGCAGCCAATGAGCAGTTCTTC. Protein product: CASGPFPGLAANEQFF. The full variable domain, completed using reference TRBV12-5 and TRBJ2-1, is DARVTQTPRHKVTEMGQEVTMRCQPILGHNTVFWYRQTMMQGLELLAYFRNRAPLDDSGMPKDRFSAEMPDATLATLKIQPSEPRDSAVYFCASGPFPGLAANEQFFGPGTRLTVL.

This clone was observed once. This chain connects TRBV5-1 to TRBJ1-2; TRBD1 matches 7 bases. The CDR3 loop spans 17 amino acids. Trimming took 3 bases from V and 6 from J; bases not matched to a gene: 17. CDR1 SGHRS and CDR2 YFSETQ come from the germline V gene. Here the CDR3 DNA reads TGCGCCAGCAGCTCCAAAACGATTATTGGGCAGGGGGATGGCTACACCTTC. Its translation is CASSSKTIIGQGDGYTF.

The chain is built from TRBV10-3 and TRBJ1-1; tentative D call: TRBD1 (6 bases). CDR3 length equals 13 residues. Trimming left V 6 bases short and J 1 base short, with 9 bases between. CDR1 is ENHRY, CDR2 SYGVKD, per germline. Here the CDR3 DNA reads TGTGCCATCAGCCAGGGGTCGAACACTGAAGCTTTCTTT. Its translation is CAISQGSNTEAFF.

This chain uses TRBV11-1 with TRBJ2-1; D gene ambiguous. CDR1 and CDR2 (germline): SGHAT, FQDESV (reference sequence). With 4 bases removed from V and 3 bases from J, the gap between germline ends came to 13 bases. The CDR3 length is 15 residues. The CDR3 loop reads CASSWEGLSYNEQFF. The DNA for the CDR3 is TGTGCCAGCAGCTGGGAAGGCTTAAGCTACAATGAGCAGTTCTTC.

The V gene is TRBV20-1, the J gene TRBJ2-5; no reliable D call. V was cut by 5 bases and J by 5 bases, with 9 bases left in between. There are 11 residues in the CDR3. The germline V gene has CDR1 DFQATT and CDR2 SNEGSKA (reference sequence). This chain's CDR3 is CSASLRETQYF. The CDR3 DNA follows: TGCAGTGCTTCATTGAGGGAGACCCAGTACTTC.

The chain is built from TRBV4-2 and TRBJ2-2, with 11 bases aligning to TRBD2. The J segment lost 5 bases and the V segment lost 4 bases, leaving 9 bases of the junction unmatched. The CDR3 has 17 amino acids. Per germline, CDR1 LGHNA and CDR2 YNFKEQ. CDR3 residues: CASSRNLAGGGTGELFF. The CDR3 bases are TGTGCCAGCAGCCGCAATCTAGCGGGGGGCGGGACCGGGGAGCTGTTTTTT.

CDR3 bases: TGTGCCAGCAGTTTTGTGGGGGGGCAGGGAGATACGCAGTATTTT. As protein: CASSFVGGQGDTQYF. V is TRBV28 and J is TRBJ2-3, with TRBD2 as a possible D gene (7 bases). Trimming removed 3 bases at V and 5 bases at J, with 15 bases between. The CDR3 consists of 15 residues. CDR1 is MDHEN and CDR2 is SYDVKM in the germline V gene. Drawing the rest from reference TRBV28 and TRBJ2-3, the complete variable domain is DVKVTQSSRYLVKRTGEKVFLECVQDMDHENMFWYRQDPGLGLRLIYFSYDVKMKEKGDIPEGYSVSREKKERFSLILESASTNQTSMYLCASSFVGGQGDTQYFGPGTRLTVL.

On this clone: Other nucleotide sequences from this sample produce the same CDR3. The V and J genes are TRBV19 and TRBJ2-6, with D uncertain. V was cut by 2 bases and J by 3 bases, with 2 bases left in between. There are 13 residues in the CDR3. Germline V gives CDR1 LNHDA, CDR2 SQIVND (reference sequence). Here the CDR3 reads CASSISGANVLTF. Written as DNA, the CDR3 is TGTGCCAGTAGTATAAGTGGGGCCAACGTCCTGACTTTC.

This clone appeared once. The J gene is TRBJ1-6, the V gene TRBV6-5, with D possibly TRBD1 on 5 matching bases. Trimming took 2 bases from V and 9 from J, leaving 17 bases between them. Germline-derived CDR1 and CDR2 are MNHEY and SVGAGI. CDR3 length: 16 amino acids. CDR3 sequence reads: CASSYRGLPQGSPLHF. The DNA for the CDR3 is TGTGCCAGCAGTTACCGGGGACTACCCCAAGGTTCACCCCTCCACTTT.

This chain connects TRBV6-6 to TRBJ1-1; 7 bases are a match to TRBD1. Trimming cost V 6 bases and J 1 base; bases outside gene matches: 8. This CDR3 region has 15 residues. Germline-derived CDR1 and CDR2 are MNHNY and SVGAGI (reference sequence). The CDR3 DNA is TGTGCCAGCAGCCCTAGGGACAGACGGAACACTGAAGCTTTCTTT. As protein: CASSPRDRRNTEAFF.